This TCR beta chain was retrieved from a study of OX40 agonist ivuxolimab in advanced cancers. The CDR3 totals 14 residues. Trimming took 3 bases from V and 7 from J, leaving 17 bases between them. The germline gives CDR1 SGHNT, CDR2 YYREEE (reference sequence). Study-level points and caveats: What antigens the expanded peripheral T cells recognized was never established.

Of note for this clone: Its antigen is unidentified.

The assay was immunoSEQ multiplex PCR, and TCRdb's table has in-frame clones only and misses some. The table records tens of thousands of clones, about 94% of them present only once. This specimen consisted of CD4+ or CD8+ T cells sorted from blood, obtained in a trial of the OX40 agonist ivuxolimab. This clonotype was obtained from an adult with an advanced solid tumor such as melanoma, head and neck, liver or kidney cancer. V and J are TRBV5-4 and TRBJ2-7, with D tentatively TRBD2 (5 bases). The CDR3 loop reads CASSSPGLGKEQYF. The CDR3 DNA reads as TGTGCCAGCAGCTCCCCCGGACTGGGGAAGGAGCAGTACTTC.